The 13 T cell receptor beta chains below come from one sample, sequenced in a study of blood T cell repertoires in COVID-19. Clones were sequenced by immunoSEQ multiplex PCR, and TCRdb holds only the in-frame ones, with some missing. The repertoire holds 54,000 or so clones, with over 75% as singletons. Sample: peripheral blood. The receptors derive from an elderly man with COVID-19, enrolled during active disease.

The chain is built from TRBV19 and TRBJ1-1; TRBD1 matches 9 bases. The V segment lost 4 bases and the J segment 11 bases; nucleotides outside the gene matches: 11. Germline CDR1 and CDR2: LNHDA and SQIVND (reference sequence). This CDR3 contains 14 residues. CDR3 region: CASSSATGGDTAFF. The CDR3 DNA is TGTGCCAGTAGTAGCGCCACAGGGGGCGATACGGCTTTCTTT.

The rearrangement uses TRBV6-2 or TRBV6-3 and TRBJ2-7; 7 nucleotides align to TRBD1. The CDR3 is 15 amino acids. The V and J ends lost 0 bases and 4 bases, in that order; junction bases with no gene match: 6. Germline V gene sequence: CDR1 MNHEY, CDR2 SVGEGT. The CDR3, as DNA: TGTGCCAGCAGTTACTCCAGGGGGTCGGCGTACGAGCAGTACTTC. This encodes CASSYSRGSAYEQYF.

Here the CDR3 reads CASRTSGSRDEQFF. CDR3 sequence (DNA): TGTGCCAGCAGGACTAGCGGGAGTAGGGATGAGCAGTTCTTC. This chain links TRBV7-9 with TRBJ2-1; 12 bases line up with TRBD2. CDR1 and CDR2 from the germline V gene are SEHNR and FQNEAQ (reference sequence). V shed 6 bases, J shed 8 bases, and the junction held 5 bases outside the gene matches. CDR3 size: 14 residues.

The V call is TRBV5-8, the J call TRBJ2-1; D remains ambiguous. CDR3 length: 16 amino acids. Germline CDR1 reads SGHTS; CDR2 reads YDEGEE. Trimming took off 1 base at V and 5 bases at J, with 16 bases between the two ends. CDR3 amino acids: CASSLILVPKHNEQFF. Written as DNA, the CDR3 is TGTGCCAGCAGCTTGATCCTTGTCCCTAAACACAATGAGCAGTTCTTC.

In its sample, this clone was seen a few times. The chain couples TRBV5-1 to TRBJ1-4, with TRBD1 matching 12 bases. The germline V gene encodes CDR1 SGHRS and CDR2 YFSETQ. The CDR3 contains 16 residues. The junction had 8 bases not matched to a gene; V was cut back by 0 bases and J by 11 bases. CDR3 bases: TGCGCCAGCAGCTTGGTCGGGGGACAGGGGGCGCAGAAACTGTTTTTT. Its translation: CASSLVGGQGAQKLFF.

This CDR3 is CASSSLTSLSWDNEQFF. CDR3 coding DNA: TGTGCCAGCAGTTCCCTGACTAGTCTTTCGTGGGACAATGAGCAGTTCTTC. The chain has TRBV27 and TRBJ2-1; TRBD2 might be the D (6 bases). Germline V gene lookup returns CDR1 MNHEY and CDR2 SMNVEV (reference sequence). CDR3 length: 17 amino acids. The germline V and J ends were trimmed by 4 bases and 5 bases, with 21 bases remaining between them.

The chain joins TRBV7-2 to TRBJ2-1, with D possibly being TRBD1 (5 bases). The CDR3 length is 16 residues. From germline, CDR1 is SGHTA and CDR2 FQGNSA. Deletions cut 2 bases from V and 9 bases from J, with 20 bases between. CDR3 amino acids: CASSLIEQAPFGEQFF. In DNA, the CDR3 is TGTGCCAGCAGCTTAATTGAACAGGCCCCATTTGGTGAGCAGTTCTTC.

The chain joins TRBV7-6 to TRBJ2-6; no clear D. This CDR3 is 21 amino acids long. V lost 2 bases and J 0 bases, leaving 23 bases between the germline ends. Germline CDR1 is SGHVS and CDR2 is FNYEAQ. The CDR3 is CASSLQGFAWNRLSGANVLTF. CDR3 sequence (DNA): TGTGCCAGCAGCTTACAAGGATTCGCGTGGAACCGACTCTCTGGGGCCAACGTCCTGACTTTC.

This clone has a handful of counts. The J gene is TRBJ2-1, the V gene TRBV5-1, with 10 bases that match TRBD1. Per germline, CDR1 SGHRS and CDR2 YFSETQ. The V and J ends lost 0 bases and 2 bases, in that order; junction bases with no gene match: 8. The CDR3 length is 18 residues. The CDR3, as DNA: TGCGCCAGCAGCTTGGGCTGGAGTGGACAGGGGGCCTACAATGAGCAGTTCTTC. This codes for CASSLGWSGQGAYNEQFF.

The chain joins TRBV30 to TRBJ1-1; D is perhaps TRBD1 (6 bases). This CDR3 is built from 16 residues. V lost 2 bases to trimming and J lost 6 bases, with 22 bases between them. The V gene's germline CDR1 is GTSNPN and CDR2 SVGIG (reference sequence). Here the CDR3 reads CAWSLAARTASAEAFF. The DNA of the CDR3 is TGTGCCTGGAGTCTGGCCGCCAGGACAGCCTCCGCTGAAGCTTTCTTT.

V is TRBV28 and J is TRBJ1-2; 8 nucleotides match TRBD1. Germline CDR1 and CDR2: MDHEN and SYDVKM. Unmatched junction bases numbered 14, after V lost 3 bases and J lost 8 bases. The CDR3 totals 16 residues. CDR3 sequence reads: CASSFRTYRQGRGYTF. The CDR3 bases are TGTGCCAGCAGTTTCCGAACTTATCGACAGGGGAGGGGCTACACCTTC.

This rearrangement joins TRBV2 to TRBJ1-6; D is perhaps TRBD1 (5 bases). This CDR3 spans 16 amino acids. Germline CDR1 SNHLY, CDR2 FYNNEI. V was trimmed by 2 bases and J by 2 bases, leaving 10 bases between them. CDR3 DNA: TGTGCCAGCAGTGAAAGCGGGGGTACCTATAATTCACCCCTCCACTTT. This gives the protein CASSESGGTYNSPLHF.

This clone was observed a handful of times. This chain links TRBV5-1 with TRBJ1-1; 7 bases fit TRBD1. Germline V gene data show CDR1 as SGHRS and CDR2 as YFSETQ. J was trimmed by 0 bases and V by 4 bases; bases with no gene match: 3. CDR3 length: 14 amino acids. CDR3 loop: CASSVGGLNTEAFF. CDR3 in DNA: TGCGCCAGCAGCGTAGGGGGCCTGAACACTGAAGCTTTCTTT. Full variable domain (outside the CDR3, taken from reference TRBV5-1 and TRBJ1-1): KAGVTQTPRYLIKTRGQQVTLSCSPISGHRSVSWYQQTPGQGLQFLFEYFSETQRNKGNFPGRFSGRQFSNSRSEMNVSTLELGDSALYLCASSVGGLNTEAFFGQGTRLTVV.